The following is a T cell receptor beta chain sequence with its context. As yet, its antigen is unknown. This record belongs to a study of OX40 agonist ivuxolimab in advanced cancers. Study context: Aged about 20 to 85 with a mean of roughly 63 years, they were around 83% male. General study points: Antigen specificity remained undetermined for the expanded peripheral T cells.

CDR3 length: 11 residues. Germline assignment: CDR1 LNHDA and CDR2 SQIVND (reference sequence). V was cut by 6 bases and J by 5 bases, with 8 bases left in between. Method: immunoSEQ multiplex PCR; TCRdb's copy keeps in-frame clones and lacks some. Found here are 55,000 to 70,000 clones, around nine tenths of them singletons; the top ten hold roughly 1.3%. The chain recombines TRBV19 with TRBJ2-7; D may match TRBD1 or TRBD2 (5 bases each). Material: CD4+ or CD8+ T cells sorted from blood, obtained in a trial of the OX40 agonist ivuxolimab. The TCR sequence derives from an adult with an advanced solid tumor such as melanoma, head and neck, liver or kidney cancer. The CDR3 reads CASRGVDEQYF. CDR3 coding DNA: TGTGCCAGTAGGGGGGTGGACGAGCAGTACTTC.